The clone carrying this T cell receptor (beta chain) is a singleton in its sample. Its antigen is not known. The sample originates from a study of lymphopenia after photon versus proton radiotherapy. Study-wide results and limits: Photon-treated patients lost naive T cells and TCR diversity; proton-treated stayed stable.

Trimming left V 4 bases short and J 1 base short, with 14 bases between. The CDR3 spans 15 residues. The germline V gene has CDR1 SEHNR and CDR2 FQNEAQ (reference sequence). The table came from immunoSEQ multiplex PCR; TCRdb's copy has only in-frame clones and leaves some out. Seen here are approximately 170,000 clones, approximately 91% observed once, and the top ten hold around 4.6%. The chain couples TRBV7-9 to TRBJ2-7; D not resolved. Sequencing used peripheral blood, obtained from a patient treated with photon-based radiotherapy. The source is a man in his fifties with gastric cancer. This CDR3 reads CASSSAPSVSYEQYF. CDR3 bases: TGTGCCAGCAGCTCGGCCCCCAGCGTTTCCTACGAGCAGTACTTC.